This paragraph reports one T cell receptor (beta chain). At one end the junction does not follow the germline gene, possibly because of a read error. A universal primer site was added by template switching, and unique molecular identifiers were carried by the cDNA. In TCRdb, the 5' RACE reads were re-called with MiXCR into one record per CDR3 protein. The repertoire has more than 600,000 distinct CDR3 sequences, about 18% of them found once; the top ten carry less than 15%. This specimen comes from a study of identical twins. This CDR3 region has 14 residues. Looked up from germline, CDR1 is SSHAT and CDR2 is FNYEAQ (reference sequence). These data also formed part of another study, on T cells expressing NK-cell markers.

V and J are TRBV7-7 and TRBJ2-2; D is ambiguous. The sample comprised PBMCs. The receptor was isolated from a woman younger than 35 in good health. CDR3 sequence (DNA): TGTGCTAGCAGCCGCCACCGGCAGACCGGGGAGCTGTTTTTT. This sequence encodes CASSRHRQTGELFF.